The 3 T cell receptor beta chains in this list originate from one sample, sequenced in a study of beta chain features in type 1 diabetes. Every bit of the isolated RNA underwent reverse transcription, so sequencing read expressed TCRB transcripts. TCRdb keeps only in-frame clones here, not all; method: immunoSEQ multiplex PCR. Of 850,000 to 900,000 clones in the sample, about a sixth were seen once. Sequenced material: naive CD4+ T cells from blood. The receptors were gathered from a woman aged 18 to 35 in good health.

This clone came up a few times. CDR3 sequence (DNA): TGTGCCAGCAGCTTGTACAGGGGTGAGACCCAGTACTTC. It codes for CASSLYRGETQYF. This chain joins TRBV5-6 and TRBJ2-5; the match to TRBD1 covers 7 bases. CDR1 is SGHDT and CDR2 is YYEEEE in the germline V gene. This CDR3 comprises 13 residues. Losses at the gene ends were 1 base for V and 5 bases for J; bases not matched to a gene: 2.

The gene calls are TRBV28 and TRBJ2-7; 13 bases match TRBD2. The CDR3 consists of 15 residues. Germline loops: CDR1 MDHEN, CDR2 SYDVKM. Germline trimming cut 5 bases from V and 5 bases from J; bases unmatched to any gene: 6. CDR3 bases: TGTGCCAGCAGTCCTGGGACTAGCGGGACCCACGAGCAGTACTTC. Translation: CASSPGTSGTHEQYF.

The chain recombines TRBV11-2 with TRBJ2-7; D might be TRBD1 (5 bases). This CDR3 has 14 amino acids. Germline loops: CDR1 SGHAT, CDR2 FQNNGV. Trimming stripped 5 bases from V and 2 bases from J, with 13 bases between. CDR3 nucleotides: TGTGCCAGCAGCCAGGGCTACAGAACCTACGAGCAGTACTTC. As protein: CASSQGYRTYEQYF.